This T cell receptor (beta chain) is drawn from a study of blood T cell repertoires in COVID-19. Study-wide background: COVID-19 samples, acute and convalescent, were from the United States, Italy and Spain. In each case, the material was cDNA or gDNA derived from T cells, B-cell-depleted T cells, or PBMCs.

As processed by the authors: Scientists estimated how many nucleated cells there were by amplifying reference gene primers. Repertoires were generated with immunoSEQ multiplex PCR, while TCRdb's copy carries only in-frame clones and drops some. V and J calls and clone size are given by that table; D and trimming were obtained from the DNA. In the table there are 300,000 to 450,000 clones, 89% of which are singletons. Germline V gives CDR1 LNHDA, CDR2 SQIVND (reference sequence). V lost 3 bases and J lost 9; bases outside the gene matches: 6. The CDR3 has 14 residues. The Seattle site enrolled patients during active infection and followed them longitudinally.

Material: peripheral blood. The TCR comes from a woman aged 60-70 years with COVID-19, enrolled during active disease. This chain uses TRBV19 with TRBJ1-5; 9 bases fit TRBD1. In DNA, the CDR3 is TGTGCCAGTAGTATGGGGACAGGGCCATGGCCCCAGCATTTT. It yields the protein CASSMGTGPWPQHF.